The 21 T cell receptor beta chains below were found in one sample sequenced in a study of shared clonotypes between healthy human individuals. The table came from immunoSEQ multiplex PCR; TCRdb's copy has only in-frame clones and leaves some out. Among approximately 1.9 million clones listed, over 85% were seen once. The naive CD8 fraction comprised CD45RO-negative cells positively selected for CCR7 and excluded terminally differentiated effector memory CD45RA+ cells. The sample comprised naive CD8+ T cells from PBMCs. The source of these receptors is a man between 18 and 35 years old in good health. Some clones in this sample may be carry-over from other donors' samples.

Concerning this clone itself: Because the CDR3's place on the DNA is in doubt, the DNA is left out and the CDR3 is given as listed by TCRdb. CDR3 residues: CASTSGLNEQYF. The chain employs TRBV19 and TRBJ2-7. The CDR3 has 12 residues if both end residues are counted. Germline V gene data show CDR1 as LNHDA and CDR2 as SQIVND (reference sequence).

The J gene is TRBJ2-7, the V gene TRBV5-1; no firm D call. CDR1 SGHRS and CDR2 YFSETQ come from the germline V gene. The CDR3 covers 11 residues. V shed 5 bases and J shed 3 bases, with 6 bases lying between them. CDR3 nucleotide sequence: TGCGCCAGCAGAGCTGGCTACGAGCAGTACTTC. As protein: CASRAGYEQYF. Full variable domain (missing parts from reference TRBV5-1 and TRBJ2-7): KAGVTQTPRYLIKTRGQQVTLSCSPISGHRSVSWYQQTPGQGLQFLFEYFSETQRNKGNFPGRFSGRQFSNSRSEMNVSTLELGDSALYLCASRAGYEQYFGPGTRLTVT.

The chain is built from TRBV6-5 and TRBJ1-2, with TRBD1 identical over 7 bases. V trimming: 4 bases; J trimming: 2 bases; junction bases outside the gene matches: 7. The CDR3 is 15 amino acids. From germline, CDR1 is MNHEY and CDR2 SVGAGI. Here the CDR3 DNA reads TGTGCCAGCAGTTTCGAACGGGACAGAAACTATGGCTACACCTTC. Translating gives CASSFERDRNYGYTF.

The gene calls are TRBV6-6 and TRBJ2-3; tentative D call: TRBD2 (5 bases). CDR1 is MNHNY, CDR2 SVGAGI, per germline (reference sequence). CDR3 length: 16 amino acids. Trimming left V 11 bases short and J 1 base short, with 22 bases between. CDR3 coding DNA: TGTGCCCCGGCTTACGGGAATGGATGTGGCACAGATACGCAGTATTTT. Its protein product is CAPAYGNGCGTDTQYF.

J is TRBJ2-3 and V is TRBV9, with a possible D match to TRBD1 (5 bases). The V and J ends lost 0 bases and 2 bases respectively, with 10 bases between them. CDR3 length equals 15 residues. The germline V gene has CDR1 SGDLS and CDR2 YYNGEE. This CDR3 is CASSVGGAFTDTQYF. The CDR3, as DNA: TGTGCCAGCAGCGTAGGGGGCGCATTCACAGATACGCAGTATTTT.

The genes are TRBV27 and TRBJ1-2; TRBD1 is a possible D gene (5 bases). CDR1 is MNHEY and CDR2 is SMNVEV in the germline V gene (reference sequence). V gave up 1 base and J gave up 8 bases, with 11 bases separating them. The CDR3 totals 13 residues. The CDR3 region has the DNA TGTGCCAGCAGTTTATTGGCAGGGCGCGGCTACACCTTC. Protein sequence: CASSLLAGRGYTF.

V is TRBV7-9 and J is TRBJ1-2; 9 nucleotides line up with TRBD1. This CDR3 contains 16 residues. The germline V gene has CDR1 SEHNR and CDR2 FQNEAQ (reference sequence). With V trimmed by 5 bases and J by 0 bases, 7 bases remained unmatched. The CDR3 bases are TGTGCCAGCAGCGAGCCCCGGACAGGGGCTAACTATGGCTACACCTTC. Amino acids: CASSEPRTGANYGYTF.

The chain combines TRBV7-9 with TRBJ1-5; D remains ambiguous. Trimming stripped 3 bases from V and 2 bases from J, with 8 bases between. Germline assignment: CDR1 SEHNR and CDR2 FQNEAQ (reference sequence). The CDR3 sequence is 14 residues long. The DNA of the CDR3 is TGTGCCAGCAGCTTCAATGAAGGCAATCAGCCCCAGCATTTT. Translated: CASSFNEGNQPQHF. Supplemented by reference TRBV7-9 and TRBJ1-5, the full variable domain reads DTGVSQNPRHKITKRGQNVTFRCDPISEHNRLYWYRQTLGQGPEFLTYFQNEAQLEKSRLLSDRFSAERPKGSFSTLEIQRTEQGDSAMYLCASSFNEGNQPQHFGDGTRLSIL.

This chain connects TRBV11-2 to TRBJ2-5; D call uncertain. The CDR3 sequence is 14 residues long. V was clipped by 0 bases and J by 4 bases, with 9 bases between them. The germline gives CDR1 SGHAT, CDR2 FQNNGV. CDR3 in DNA: TGTGCCAGCAGCTTAGAGGCCGGCAGAGAGACCCAGTACTTC. Translation gives CASSLEAGRETQYF.

This clone was observed a single time. The rearrangement joins TRBV5-5 to TRBJ1-2, with TRBD1 as a possible D gene (6 bases). Germline V gene sequence: CDR1 SGHKS, CDR2 YYEKEE (reference sequence). V gave up 1 base and J gave up 5 bases, with 15 bases separating them. This CDR3 has 15 residues. CDR3 in DNA: TGTGCCAGCAGCTTGTTATATTCAGGGGATTATGGCTACACCTTC. Amino acid sequence: CASSLLYSGDYGYTF.

The rearrangement uses TRBV11-2 and TRBJ2-1; the D call may be TRBD1 or TRBD2 (5 bases each). Trimming pared 5 bases from V and 3 bases from J, leaving 17 bases between. Germline V lookup: CDR1 SGHAT, CDR2 FQNNGV. There are 16 residues in the CDR3. CDR3 loop: CASSQGTEGFYNEQFF. In nucleotides, the CDR3 is TGTGCCAGCAGCCAAGGGACGGAAGGATTCTACAATGAGCAGTTCTTC.

V is TRBV27 and J is TRBJ2-2; D ambiguous. Germline CDR1 is MNHEY and CDR2 is SMNVEV (reference sequence). The ends were cut back, 2 bases at V and 7 bases at J, with 11 bases in the middle. CDR3 length: 14 amino acids. CDR3 residues: CASSLLGLGGELFF. CDR3 DNA sequence: TGTGCCAGCAGTTTACTTGGGCTTGGCGGGGAGCTGTTTTTT.

Comments on this clone: Within the sample, other DNA sequences also encode this same CDR3. The chain combines TRBV5-4 with TRBJ1-1; TRBD1 matches 9 bases. The junction had 2 bases not matched to a gene; V was cut back by 4 bases and J by 1 base. Germline V CDR1 and CDR2: SGHNT, YYREEE (reference sequence). CDR3 length: 14 residues. In nucleotides, the CDR3 is TGTGCCAGCAGCCTGACAGGGGGGAACACTGAAGCTTTCTTT. It translates to CASSLTGGNTEAFF.

The CDR3 is CASSLGGGFYEQYF. CDR3 nucleotide sequence: TGCGCCAGCAGCTTGGGAGGAGGGTTCTACGAGCAGTACTTC. This chain links TRBV5-1 with TRBJ2-7; D is possibly TRBD2 (6 bases). The germline V gene has CDR1 SGHRS and CDR2 YFSETQ. V lost 0 bases, J lost 3 bases, and 10 bases lay in between. The CDR3 loop spans 14 amino acids.

The chain recombines TRBV30 with TRBJ1-1; no clear D gene. Germline V gives CDR1 GTSNPN, CDR2 SVGIG (reference sequence). Trimming took 2 bases from V and 0 from J, leaving 4 bases between them. The CDR3 length is 12 residues. The CDR3, as DNA: TGTGCCTGGAGTACCGTGAACACTGAAGCTTTCTTT. Protein sequence: CAWSTVNTEAFF.

The rearrangement uses TRBV7-9 and TRBJ2-7; D might be TRBD2 (6 bases). The CDR3 is 13 residues long. V lost 4 bases and J lost 5, with 12 bases in between. Germline V lookup: CDR1 SEHNR, CDR2 FQNEAQ (reference sequence). DNA of the CDR3: TGTGCCAGCAGCTCTGCCGGACTAAACGAGCAGTACTTC. As protein: CASSSAGLNEQYF.

This clone appeared once. This chain uses TRBV6-5 with TRBJ2-7; 10 bases are a match to TRBD2. The CDR3 length is 14 residues. The J segment lost 3 bases and the V segment lost 4 bases, leaving 3 bases of the junction unmatched. Per germline, CDR1 MNHEY and CDR2 SVGAGI. In DNA form, the CDR3 reads TGTGCCAGCAGTTGGACTAGCGGACACTACGAGCAGTACTTC. Translated, it gives CASSWTSGHYEQYF.

The gene calls are TRBV27 and TRBJ2-5, with a possible D match to TRBD2 (6 bases). This CDR3 region has 14 residues. The V end lost 8 bases, the J end lost 4 bases, and 17 bases lay between the germline ends. CDR1 and CDR2 (germline): MNHEY, SMNVEV (reference sequence). CDR3 coding DNA: TGTGCCAGCGCGGGGAGACCCCTGGGAGAGACCCAGTACTTC. Residues: CASAGRPLGETQYF.

V usage is TRBV5-1 and J usage is TRBJ1-5; tentative D call: TRBD1 (5 bases). Trimming left V 0 bases short and J 5 bases short, with 12 bases between. Germline values: CDR1 SGHRS, CDR2 YFSETQ. This CDR3 is built from 15 residues. CDR3 amino acids: CASSLAGGSHQPQHF. Written as DNA, the CDR3 is TGCGCCAGCAGCTTGGCCGGGGGTAGTCATCAGCCCCAGCATTTT.

The chain has TRBV7-2 and TRBJ2-7, with TRBD2 matching 7 bases. V was clipped by 5 bases and J by 3 bases; unmatched bases: 4. This CDR3 region has 13 residues. Germline lookup yields CDR1 SGHTA and CDR2 FQGNSA. This CDR3 is CASSPGTIYEQYF. DNA of the CDR3: TGTGCCAGCAGCCCCGGGACTATCTACGAGCAGTACTTC.

This chain uses TRBV6-5 with TRBJ2-3; TRBD2 matches at 9 bases. The CDR3 length is 16 residues. Trimming at V came to 4 bases and at J to 9 bases, leaving 14 bases not matched to a gene. CDR1 is MNHEY, CDR2 SVGAGI, per germline. CDR3 in DNA: TGTGCCAGCAGTTTTCCCAGGGGGGTAGCGGGAGACACGCAGTATTTT. Translating gives CASSFPRGVAGDTQYF.